This T cell receptor (beta chain) is drawn from a study of human CD8 memory T cell subsets. The CDR3 length is 18 residues. CDR1 and CDR2 (germline): MRHNA, SNTAGT. Study-wide findings and caveats: Effector memory cells lacked the similarly high diversity that stem-like memory and precursor exhausted T cells had.

Extraction drew RNA from duplicate vials of around 140,000 sorted CD8+ T cells for each subset. A UMI-labeled 5' RACE approach was the method that produced the TCR beta libraries. For each CDR3 protein, TCRdb gives one entry from its re-call of the 5' RACE reads, without DNA. This sample's clone table lists several thousand distinct CDR3 sequences. As for this clonotype: Antigen: not known.

The chain carries TRBV6-4 and TRBJ2-2; TCRdb designates TRBD1, a call that cannot be tested without DNA. The sequenced material came from CD8+ T cells from PBMCs. The TCR originated in a human donor in good health. The CDR3 region is CASSDSGGAEPNTGELFF.